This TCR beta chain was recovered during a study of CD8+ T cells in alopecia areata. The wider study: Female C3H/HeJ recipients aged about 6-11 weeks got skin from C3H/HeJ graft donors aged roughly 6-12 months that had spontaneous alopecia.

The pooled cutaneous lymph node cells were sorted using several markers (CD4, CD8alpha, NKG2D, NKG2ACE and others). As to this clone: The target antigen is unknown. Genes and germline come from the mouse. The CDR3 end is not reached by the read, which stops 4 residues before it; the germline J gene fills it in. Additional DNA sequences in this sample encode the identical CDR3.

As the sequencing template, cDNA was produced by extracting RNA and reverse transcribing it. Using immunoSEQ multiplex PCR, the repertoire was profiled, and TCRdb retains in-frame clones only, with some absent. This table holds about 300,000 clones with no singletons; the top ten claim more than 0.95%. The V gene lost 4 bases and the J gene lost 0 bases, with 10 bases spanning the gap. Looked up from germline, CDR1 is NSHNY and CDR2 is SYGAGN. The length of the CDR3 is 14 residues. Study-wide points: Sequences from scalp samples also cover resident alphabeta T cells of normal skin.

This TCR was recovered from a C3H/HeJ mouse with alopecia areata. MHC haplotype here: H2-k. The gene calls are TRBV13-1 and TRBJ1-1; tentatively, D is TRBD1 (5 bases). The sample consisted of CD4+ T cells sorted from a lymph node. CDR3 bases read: TGTGCCAGCAGTCCGGACAATGCAAACACA. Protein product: CASSPDNANT. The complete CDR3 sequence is CASSPDNANTEVFF.